The 20 T cell receptor beta chains in this list originate from one sample, sequenced in a study of CD8 T cells in Susac syndrome. Reverse transcription of roughly 0.5 to 1 ug RNA used random hexamers. In TCRdb, the immunoSEQ multiplex PCR reads were re-called with MiXCR into one record per CDR3 protein. Of about 210,000 distinct CDR3 sequences in the sample, about 94% were seen once. Material: CD4+ T cells from PBMCs. These TCRs come from a human donor with Susac syndrome.

The J gene is TRBJ2-5, the V gene TRBV20-1, with TRBD2 as a possible D gene (5 bases). V lost 4 bases to trimming and J lost 7 bases, with 7 bases between them. Germline loops: CDR1 DFQATT, CDR2 SNEGSKA (reference sequence). The CDR3 is 10 amino acids. The CDR3 DNA reads as TGCAGTGCTATTGGAGGGACCCAGTACTTC. Residues: CSAIGGTQYF.

The J gene is TRBJ1-5, the V gene TRBV25-1, with TRBD1 as a possible D gene (6 bases). The germline CDR1 and CDR2 sequences are MGHDK and SYGVNS. The CDR3 runs 18 residues. The germline V and J ends were trimmed by 2 bases and 3 bases, with 20 bases remaining between them. The CDR3 sequence: CASSEPRPRGAPNQPQHF. CDR3 DNA: TGTGCCAGCAGTGAACCAAGGCCAAGGGGGGCTCCCAATCAGCCCCAGCATTTT.

The chain has TRBV6-2 or TRBV6-3 and TRBJ2-2; TRBD2 matches at 13 bases. CDR1 and CDR2 (germline): MNHEY, SVGEGT. This CDR3 comprises 21 residues. J gave up 3 bases and V 2 bases, and 15 bases lay outside the gene matches. CDR3 protein: CASSYTTSGGPISPYTGELFF. The DNA of the CDR3 is TGTGCCAGCAGTTACACGACTAGCGGGGGGCCAATCTCGCCCTACACCGGGGAGCTGTTTTTT.

The chain employs TRBV3-1 and TRBJ1-1; 8 bases match TRBD1. V was pared by 6 bases and J by 7 bases, with 10 bases of the junction left unmatched. Germline V gene sequence: CDR1 LGHDT, CDR2 YNNKEL (reference sequence). The CDR3 runs to 14 residues. The DNA for the CDR3 is TGTGCCAGCAGGTCCCGGGACAGGTCGGGTGAAGCTTTCTTT. Its protein is CASRSRDRSGEAFF. The whole variable domain, filled in from reference TRBV3-1 and TRBJ1-1, reads DTAVSQTPKYLVTQMGNDKSIKCEQNLGHDTMYWYKQDSKKFLKIMFSYNNKELIINETVPNRFSPKSPDKAHLNLHINSLELGDSAVYFCASRSRDRSGEAFFGQGTRLTVV.

The rearrangement links TRBV4-3 to TRBJ1-1, with D possibly matching TRBD1 (6 bases). This CDR3 has 16 amino acids. V lost 1 base to trimming and J lost 3 bases, with 15 bases between them. Per germline, CDR1 LGHNA and CDR2 YSLEER. The CDR3 spells CASSQAYNRADTEAFF. In DNA form, the CDR3 reads TGCGCCAGCAGCCAAGCTTATAACAGGGCGGACACTGAAGCTTTCTTT.

The chain couples TRBV6-6 to TRBJ2-5; possibly TRBD1 for D (6 bases). CDR1 is MNHNY and CDR2 is SVGAGI in the germline V gene (reference sequence). Trimming left V 5 bases short and J 2 bases short, with 15 bases between. The CDR3 length is 15 residues. The CDR3 sequence is CASSPNRARQETQYF. As DNA, the CDR3 is TGTGCCAGCAGTCCGAACAGGGCTCGGCAAGAGACCCAGTACTTC.

The V and J genes are TRBV19 and TRBJ1-1; D might be TRBD1 (6 bases). Germline CDR1 and CDR2: LNHDA and SQIVND (reference sequence). CDR3 length: 16 residues. The V end lost 3 bases, the J end lost 0 bases, and 14 bases lay between the germline ends. The CDR3 spells CASSMRGLRVNTEAFF. In nucleotides, the CDR3 is TGTGCCAGTAGTATGCGGGGGCTCCGAGTGAACACTGAAGCTTTCTTT. Combining the CDR3 with reference TRBV19 and TRBJ1-1 gives the whole variable domain DGGITQSPKYLFRKEGQNVTLSCEQNLNHDAMYWYRQDPGQGLRLIYYSQIVNDFQKGDIAEGYSVSREKKESFPLTVTSAQKNPTAFYLCASSMRGLRVNTEAFFGQGTRLTVV.

The chain uses TRBV27 and TRBJ2-2; no clear D gene. From germline, CDR1 is MNHEY and CDR2 SMNVEV (reference sequence). CDR3 size: 15 residues. V was pared by 6 bases and J by 4 bases, with 15 bases between. DNA for the CDR3: TGTGCCAGCAGCTTGAGCAGGATCGGCACCGGGGAGCTGTTTTTT. Translating it yields CASSLSRIGTGELFF.

This chain links TRBV29-1 with TRBJ1-4, with TRBD1 identical over 7 bases. After removal of 2 bases from V and 6 bases from J, the junction contained 3 bases not matched to a gene. The germline gives CDR1 SQVTM, CDR2 ANQGSEA. This CDR3 is 13 amino acids long. The CDR3 DNA reads TGCAGCGTTGAAAGGGGGCGGGATGAAAAACTGTTTTTT. Amino acid sequence: CSVERGRDEKLFF.

The chain has TRBV7-3 and TRBJ2-2; possibly TRBD1 or TRBD2 for D (5 bases each). The CDR3 extends over 17 amino acids. Trimming shortened V by 5 bases and J by 0 bases, and 16 bases separated the two germline ends. Looked up from germline, CDR1 is SGHTA and CDR2 is FQGTGA. This chain's CDR3 is CASSPSRGASNTGELFF. Written as DNA, the CDR3 is TGTGCCAGCAGCCCGAGCCGGGGCGCTTCGAACACCGGGGAGCTGTTTTTT. The full variable domain, its missing parts supplied by reference TRBV7-3 and TRBJ2-2, is GAGVSQTPSNKVTEKGKYVELRCDPISGHTALYWYRQSLGQGPEFLIYFQGTGAADDSGLPNDRFFAVRPEGSVSTLKIQRTERGDSAVYLCASSPSRGASNTGELFFGEGSRLTVL.

CDR3 protein: CASSLGLTGGTFTDTQYF. CDR3 coding DNA: TGTGCCAGCAGCTTAGGCCTAACGGGGGGGACCTTCACAGATACGCAGTATTTT. The chain links TRBV13 to TRBJ2-3; TRBD2 matches 8 bases. This CDR3 contains 18 residues. V shed 0 bases, J shed 2 bases, and the junction held 10 bases outside the gene matches. Germline V gene lookup returns CDR1 PRHDT and CDR2 FYEKMQ (reference sequence).

For the CDR3, the DNA is TGCAGCGGGAATACAGGCTCTGGAAACACCATATATTTT. As protein: CSGNTGSGNTIYF. The rearrangement uses TRBV29-1 and TRBJ1-3; D might be TRBD1 (5 bases). Trimming removed 7 bases at V and 0 bases at J, with 10 bases between. Germline CDR1 is SQVTM and CDR2 is ANQGSEA. The CDR3 totals 13 residues.

This chain links TRBV7-3 with TRBJ2-5; the D is unclear. The V end was cut by 1 base, the J end by 5 bases, with 8 bases between. CDR1 and CDR2 from the germline V gene are SGHTA and FQGTGA. The CDR3 length is 13 residues. CDR3 bases: TGTGCCAGCAGCTTAATCCCCGGGGAGACCCAGTACTTC. This codes for CASSLIPGETQYF.

This sequence joins TRBV9 and TRBJ2-7; the match to TRBD2 covers 11 bases. After removal of 4 bases from V and 1 base from J, the junction contained 4 bases not matched to a gene. This CDR3 contains 15 residues. Germline V gives CDR1 SGDLS, CDR2 YYNGEE. CDR3 in DNA: TGTGCCAGCAGCCCGGGACTAGCGGATTCCTACGAGCAGTACTTC. This encodes CASSPGLADSYEQYF.

Only a few counts were recorded for this clonotype. The chain is built from TRBV6-5 and TRBJ2-7; TRBD2 is a possible D gene (5 bases). V was clipped by 6 bases and J by 6 bases, with 12 bases between them. CDR1 MNHEY and CDR2 SVGAGI come from the germline V gene. This CDR3 has 12 amino acids. CDR3 protein: CASSHDRGEQYF. In nucleotides, the CDR3 is TGTGCCAGCAGCCACGACCGGGGCGAGCAGTACTTC.

Only one count was recorded for this clonotype. This chain joins TRBV6-1 and TRBJ2-2; TRBD2 agrees at 8 bases. The CDR3 contains 15 residues. Germline V gene sequence: CDR1 MNHNS, CDR2 SASEGT. The V gene end was trimmed by 4 bases and the J gene end by 5 bases; junction bases not matched to a gene: 6. CDR3 nucleotide sequence: TGTGCCAGCAGTGTAAGCGGGGGCCCTACCGGGGAGCTGTTTTTT. It specifies CASSVSGGPTGELFF.

The chain employs TRBV20-1 and TRBJ1-1; D gene ambiguous. Germline CDR1 reads DFQATT; CDR2 reads SNEGSKA (reference sequence). This CDR3 has 13 amino acids. The germline V and J ends were trimmed by 3 bases and 1 base, with 9 bases remaining between them. The CDR3 is CSASQDTNTEAFF. CDR3 DNA sequence: TGCAGTGCTAGCCAGGATACGAACACTGAAGCTTTCTTT.

The chain carries TRBV7-9 and TRBJ2-3; D gene uncertain. The CDR3 loop spans 15 amino acids. Trimming stripped 3 bases from V and 0 bases from J, with 10 bases between. Per germline, CDR1 SEHNR and CDR2 FQNEAQ (reference sequence). CDR3 coding DNA: TGTGCCAGCAGCTTCGTCGCAGGTAGCACAGATACGCAGTATTTT. It is translated as CASSFVAGSTDTQYF.

The chain has TRBV20-1 and TRBJ1-2, with TRBD1 identical over 7 bases. V dropped 3 bases and J dropped 6; count of bases not matched to a gene: 4. Germline V gives CDR1 DFQATT, CDR2 SNEGSKA (reference sequence). CDR3 length: 12 amino acids. In DNA form, the CDR3 reads TGCAGTGCTAGGCAACAGGGGCATGGCTACACCTTC. Protein: CSARQQGHGYTF.

The rearrangement joins TRBV11-2 to TRBJ1-2; a possible D gene is TRBD1 (6 bases). Germline values: CDR1 SGHAT, CDR2 FQNNGV. Between the trimmed V and J ends, which lost 5 bases and 5 bases, there was a span of 12 bases. The length of the CDR3 is 13 residues. For the CDR3, the DNA is TGTGCCAGCAGCCCGGACAGCAAGTATGGCTACACCTTC. Encoded protein: CASSPDSKYGYTF.